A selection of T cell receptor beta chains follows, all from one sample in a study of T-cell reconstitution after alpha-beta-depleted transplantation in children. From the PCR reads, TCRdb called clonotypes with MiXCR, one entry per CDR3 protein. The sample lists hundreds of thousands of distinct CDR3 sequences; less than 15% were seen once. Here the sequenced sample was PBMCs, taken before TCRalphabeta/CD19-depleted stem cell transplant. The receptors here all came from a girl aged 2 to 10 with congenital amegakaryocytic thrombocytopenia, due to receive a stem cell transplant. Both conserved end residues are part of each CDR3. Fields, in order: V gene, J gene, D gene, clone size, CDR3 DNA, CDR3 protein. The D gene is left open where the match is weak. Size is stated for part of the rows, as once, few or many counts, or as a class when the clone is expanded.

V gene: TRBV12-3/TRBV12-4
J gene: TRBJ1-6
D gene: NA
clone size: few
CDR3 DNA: TGTGCCAGCAGTTTTTCCGGGCGCGGGAATTCACCCCTCCACTTT
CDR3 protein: CASSFSGRGNSPLHF

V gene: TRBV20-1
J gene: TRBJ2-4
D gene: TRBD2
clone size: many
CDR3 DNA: TGCAGTGCTAGAGTCATCCCGGGACTAGCACCTAAGGAGGCCAAAAACATTCAGTACTTC
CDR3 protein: CSARVIPGLAPKEAKNIQYF

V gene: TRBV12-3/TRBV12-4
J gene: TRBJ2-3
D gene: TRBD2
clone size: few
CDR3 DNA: TGTGCCAGCAGCGCAACTAGCGTCACTAGCACAGATACGCAGTATTTT
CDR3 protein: CASSATSVTSTDTQYF

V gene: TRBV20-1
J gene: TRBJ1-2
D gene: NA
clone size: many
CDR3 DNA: TGCAGTGCTAGAGACGCGGTGAGGGCCGCTTCTCTCTTTCGGTCTGGCTACACCTTC
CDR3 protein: CSARDAVRAASLFRSGYTF

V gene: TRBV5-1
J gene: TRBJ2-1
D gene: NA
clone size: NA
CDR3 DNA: TGCGCCAGCAGTACAGGGAACGGTGAGCAGTTCTTC
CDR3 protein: CASSTGNGEQFF

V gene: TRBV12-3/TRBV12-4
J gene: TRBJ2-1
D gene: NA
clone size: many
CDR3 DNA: TGTGCCAGCAGTAAGGGAGAAAACAATGAGCAGTTCTTC
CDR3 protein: CASSKGENNEQFF

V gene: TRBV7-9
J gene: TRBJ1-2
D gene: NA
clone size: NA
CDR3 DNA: TGTGCCAGCAGCGAAAGAGGACAGCTTCGGGCGAACTATGGCTACACCTTC
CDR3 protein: CASSERGQLRANYGYTF

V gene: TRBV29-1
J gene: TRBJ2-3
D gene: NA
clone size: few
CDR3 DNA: TGCAGCGTTGATGGTGGGGGTAGCACAGATACGCAGTATTTT
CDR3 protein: CSVDGGGSTDTQYF

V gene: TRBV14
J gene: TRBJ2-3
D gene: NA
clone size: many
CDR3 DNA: TGTGCCAGCAGCCATCCTCCTCGCACAGATACGCAGTATTTT
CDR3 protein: CASSHPPRTDTQYF

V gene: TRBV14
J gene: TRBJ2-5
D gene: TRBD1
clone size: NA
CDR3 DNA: TGTGCCAGCAGCCACCAAGGACAGGGGTTCGGCCAGTACTTC
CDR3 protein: CASSHQGQGFGQYF

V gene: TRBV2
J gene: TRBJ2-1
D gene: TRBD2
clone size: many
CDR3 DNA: TGTGCCAGCAGTGAGACTAGCGGCCCTGCGGGATACAATGAGCAGTTCTTC
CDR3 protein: CASSETSGPAGYNEQFF

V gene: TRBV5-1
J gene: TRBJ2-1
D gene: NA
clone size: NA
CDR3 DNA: TGCGCCAGCAGCTGGGGAAAGGAGCAGTTCTTC
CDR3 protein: CASSWGKEQFF

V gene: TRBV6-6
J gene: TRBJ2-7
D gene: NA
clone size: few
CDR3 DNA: TGTGCCAGCAGTTATCCGCAAGATAACGAGCAGTACTTC
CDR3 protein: CASSYPQDNEQYF

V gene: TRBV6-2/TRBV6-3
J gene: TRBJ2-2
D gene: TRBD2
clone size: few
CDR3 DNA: TGTGCCAGCAGTTACGAAAGGGAGCCTAGCGGGAGTGAACTCGCGAACACCGGGGAGCTGTTTTTT
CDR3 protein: CASSYEREPSGSELANTGELFF

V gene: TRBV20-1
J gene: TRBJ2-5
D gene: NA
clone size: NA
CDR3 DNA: TGCAGTGTGTCTCAGACCACTTGGTACCAAGAGACCCAGTACTTC
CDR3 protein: CSVSQTTWYQETQYF

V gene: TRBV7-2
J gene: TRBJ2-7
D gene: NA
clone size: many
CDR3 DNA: TGTGCCAGCAGCACACAGACGGGCTACGAGCAGTACTTC
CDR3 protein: CASSTQTGYEQYF

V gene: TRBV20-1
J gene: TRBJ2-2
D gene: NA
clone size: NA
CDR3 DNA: TGCAGTGCTAGGGGCAACCTAGCTTACGGGGAGCTGTTTTTT
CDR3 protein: CSARGNLAYGELFF

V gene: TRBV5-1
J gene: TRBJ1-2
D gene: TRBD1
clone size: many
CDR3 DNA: TGCGCCAGCAGCCCCACGGGACAGGGAAATGGCTACACCTTC
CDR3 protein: CASSPTGQGNGYTF

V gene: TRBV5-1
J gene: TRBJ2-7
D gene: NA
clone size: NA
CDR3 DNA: TGCGCCAGCAGCTCGACAGGAGGGGTATACGAGCAGTACTTC
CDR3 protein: CASSSTGGVYEQYF

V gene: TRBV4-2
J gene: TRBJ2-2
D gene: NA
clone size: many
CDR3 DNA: TGTGCCAGCAGCCAATCCGCTTTGAGGGATAGGGCCGGGGAGCTGTTTTTT
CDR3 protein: CASSQSALRDRAGELFF

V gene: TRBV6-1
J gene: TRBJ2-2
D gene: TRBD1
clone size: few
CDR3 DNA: TGTGCCAGCAGTCGACAGGGGGCGGTGGTAACCGGGGAGCTGTTTTTT
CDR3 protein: CASSRQGAVVTGELFF

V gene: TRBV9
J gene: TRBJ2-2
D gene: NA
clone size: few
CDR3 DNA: TGTGCCAGCACAGGGACGGCCAACACCGGGGAGCTGTTTTTT
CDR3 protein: CASTGTANTGELFF

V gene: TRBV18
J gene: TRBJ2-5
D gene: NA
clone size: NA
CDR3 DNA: TGTGCCAGCTCACGATTCTCACAGGCCCAAGAGACCCAGTACTTC
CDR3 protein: CASSRFSQAQETQYF

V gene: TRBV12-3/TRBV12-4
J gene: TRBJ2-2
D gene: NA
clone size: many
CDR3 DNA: TGTGCCAGCAATCCCTGGTTTGGGGGATCGACAGGGAACACCGGGGAGCTGTTTTTT
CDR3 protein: CASNPWFGGSTGNTGELFF

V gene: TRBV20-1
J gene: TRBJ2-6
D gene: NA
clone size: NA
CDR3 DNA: TGCAGTGCTAGAGATCCGAGGGGGTCTGGGGCCAACGTCCTGACTTTC
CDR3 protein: CSARDPRGSGANVLTF

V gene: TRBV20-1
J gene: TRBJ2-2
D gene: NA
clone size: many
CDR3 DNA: TGCAGTTCAAGGCCCTTCGGTCAGACCGGGGAGCTGTTTTTT
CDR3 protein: CSSRPFGQTGELFF

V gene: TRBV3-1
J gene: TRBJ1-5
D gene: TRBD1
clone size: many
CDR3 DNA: TGTGCCAGCAGCCACGGGACAGCTGATCAGCCCCAGCATTTT
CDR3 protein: CASSHGTADQPQHF

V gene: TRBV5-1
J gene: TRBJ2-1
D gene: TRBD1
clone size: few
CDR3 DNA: TGCGCCAGCAGCTTGGACCCGGGACAGGGGGCGAATGAGCAGTTCTTC
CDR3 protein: CASSLDPGQGANEQFF

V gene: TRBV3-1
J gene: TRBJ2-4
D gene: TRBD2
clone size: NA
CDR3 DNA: TGTGCCAGCAGCCAAGCAAAGCGGGGGCGTTACATTCAGTACTTC
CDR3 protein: CASSQAKRGRYIQYF

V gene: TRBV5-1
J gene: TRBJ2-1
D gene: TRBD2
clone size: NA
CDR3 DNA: TGCGCCAGCAGCTTGTATAACCTAGCGGGCTCCTACAATGAGCAGTTCTTC
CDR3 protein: CASSLYNLAGSYNEQFF

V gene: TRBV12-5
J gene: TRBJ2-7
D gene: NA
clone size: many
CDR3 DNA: TGTGCTAGTGGTTCCCCTAGCTCCTACGAGCAGTACTTC
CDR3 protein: CASGSPSSYEQYF

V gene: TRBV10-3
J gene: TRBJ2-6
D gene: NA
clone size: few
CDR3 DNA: TGTGCCATCAGTTCCCTTGCCACAGCTGTGGGCTCTGGGGCCAACGTCCTGACTTTC
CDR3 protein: CAISSLATAVGSGANVLTF

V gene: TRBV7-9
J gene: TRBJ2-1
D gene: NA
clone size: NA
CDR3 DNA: TGTGCCAGCAGCCCAAAAGGACGGCCAAATGAGCAGTTCTTC
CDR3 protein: CASSPKGRPNEQFF

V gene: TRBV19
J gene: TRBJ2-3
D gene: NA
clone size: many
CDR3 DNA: TGTGCCAGTAGTCGACCGGGACTCTTCACAGATACGCAGTATTTT
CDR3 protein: CASSRPGLFTDTQYF

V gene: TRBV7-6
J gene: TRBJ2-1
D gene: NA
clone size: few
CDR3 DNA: TGTGCCAGCAGCTTTACGCTACGTCAAAGCCGAGACGGATCCTACAATGAGCAGTTCTTC
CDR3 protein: CASSFTLRQSRDGSYNEQFF

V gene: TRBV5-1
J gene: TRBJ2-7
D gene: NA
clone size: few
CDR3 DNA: TGCGCCAGCAGCTCTCGGACTCGGCTCTACGAGCAGTACTTC
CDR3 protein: CASSSRTRLYEQYF

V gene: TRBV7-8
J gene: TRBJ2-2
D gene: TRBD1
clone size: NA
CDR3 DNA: TGTGCCAGCAGTCGCCGGGACAGCCTATCTCGTACCGGGGAGCTGTTTTTT
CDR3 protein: CASSRRDSLSRTGELFF

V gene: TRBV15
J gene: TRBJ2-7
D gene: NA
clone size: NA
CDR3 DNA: TGTGCCACCAGCTCTGTACTCTCCTACGAGCAGTACTTC
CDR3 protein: CATSSVLSYEQYF

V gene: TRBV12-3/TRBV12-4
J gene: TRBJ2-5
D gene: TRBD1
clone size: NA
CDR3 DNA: TGTGCCAGCGACTTAGGGACAGGGTTGGAGACCCAGTACTTC
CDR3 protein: CASDLGTGLETQYF

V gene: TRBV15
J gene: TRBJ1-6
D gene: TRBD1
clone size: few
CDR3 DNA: TGTGCCACCAGCAGAGATCGGGACAGGGGGCTTTCACCCCTCCACTTT
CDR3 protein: CATSRDRDRGLSPLHF

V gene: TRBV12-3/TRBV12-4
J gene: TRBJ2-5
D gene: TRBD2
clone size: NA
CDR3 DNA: TGTGCCAGCAGTTTAAGTCTAGCGGGAGGGAACCAAGAGACCCAGTACTTC
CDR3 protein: CASSLSLAGGNQETQYF

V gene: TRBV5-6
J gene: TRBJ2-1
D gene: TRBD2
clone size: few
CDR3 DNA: TGTGCCAGCAGCTGGACTAGCGGGAGTGAGCAGTTCTTC
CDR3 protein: CASSWTSGSEQFF

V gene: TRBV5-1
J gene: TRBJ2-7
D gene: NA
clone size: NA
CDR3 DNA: TGCGCCAGCAGCTTGGCCCCAACAGGAGCCTACGAGCAGTACTTC
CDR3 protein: CASSLAPTGAYEQYF

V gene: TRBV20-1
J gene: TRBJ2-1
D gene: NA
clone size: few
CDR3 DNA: TGCAGTGCCAGGACCCAGACATACAATGAGCAGTTCTTC
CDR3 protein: CSARTQTYNEQFF